These T cell receptor beta chains were read from a single sample in a study of spatial heterogeneity in lung cancer. TCRdb reanalysed the 5' RACE reads using MiXCR and keeps one entry per CDR3 protein. This sample has fewer than 30,000 distinct CDR3 sequences, with 8.5% to 10% found just once. The source material was PBMCs, sampled at follow-up. The receptors were gathered from a male donor with early-stage non-small cell lung cancer. Both conserved end residues are part of each CDR3. D genes are given only for firm matches. Size is stated for part of the rows, as once, few or many counts, or as a class when the clone is expanded.

size: few; J: TRBJ2-3; D: -; V: TRBV4-1; CDR3: CASSQEGGAGNADTQYF; DNA: TGCGCCAGCAGCCAAGAAGGGGGGGCGGGGAATGCAGATACGCAGTATTTT
size: -; J: TRBJ1-3; D: -; V: TRBV7-2; CDR3: CASSLGAGNTIYF; DNA: TGTGCCAGCAGCCTGGGGGCTGGAAACACCATATATTTT
size: many; J: TRBJ2-5; D: TRBD2; V: TRBV6-5; CDR3: CASSLIAGSETQYF; DNA: TGTGCCAGCAGCCTCATAGCGGGGTCAGAGACCCAGTACTTC
size: medium-sized; J: TRBJ2-7; D: -; V: TRBV9; CDR3: CASSEGGVEQYF; DNA: TGTGCCAGCAGCGAGGGGGGTGTCGAGCAGTACTTC
size: few; J: TRBJ2-1; D: TRBD2; V: TRBV12-3/TRBV12-4; CDR3: CASSKRGSYNEQFF; DNA: TGTGCCAGCAGTAAGCGGGGCTCCTACAATGAGCAGTTCTTC
size: few; J: TRBJ2-2; D: -; V: TRBV7-6; CDR3: CASSPGGGAGATGELFF; DNA: TGTGCCAGCAGCCCCGGAGGAGGGGCAGGGGCAACCGGGGAGCTGTTTTTT
size: few; J: TRBJ2-5; D: -; V: TRBV7-9; CDR3: CASSLGGAVGLETQYF; DNA: TGTGCCAGCAGCTTAGGGGGAGCGGTGGGTCTTGAGACCCAGTACTTC
size: -; J: TRBJ1-6; D: TRBD1; V: TRBV20-1; CDR3: CSARGQSNSYNSPLHF; DNA: TGCAGTGCTAGGGGACAGTCTAACTCCTATAATTCACCCCTCCACTTT
size: many; J: TRBJ2-3; D: -; V: TRBV15; CDR3: CATSRDEAGMGDTQYF; DNA: TGTGCCACCAGCAGAGATGAGGCGGGGATGGGAGATACGCAGTATTTT
size: many; J: TRBJ1-1; D: -; V: TRBV7-2; CDR3: CASSTRQDVQAFF; DNA: TGTGCCAGCAGCACCCGACAGGATGTTCAAGCTTTCTTT
size: many; J: TRBJ2-1; D: -; V: TRBV24-1; CDR3: CATSDAGHNNEQFF; DNA: TGTGCCACCAGTGATGCGGGACATAACAATGAGCAGTTCTTC
size: many; J: TRBJ2-5; D: TRBD2; V: TRBV4-2; CDR3: CASSQVSSGVGYQETQYF; DNA: TGTGCCAGCAGCCAAGTTTCTAGCGGGGTCGGATACCAAGAGACCCAGTACTTC
size: few; J: TRBJ2-2; D: -; V: TRBV5-1; CDR3: CASSAGTEGTGELFF; DNA: TGCGCCAGCAGCGCGGGGACAGAGGGAACCGGGGAGCTGTTTTTT
size: -; J: TRBJ2-3; D: -; V: TRBV6-6; CDR3: CASVGGLPGGTQYF; DNA: TGTGCCAGCGTAGGGGGCCTGCCCGGGGGGACGCAGTATTTT
size: many; J: TRBJ1-2; D: -; V: TRBV20-1; CDR3: CSATRLLVYGYTF; DNA: TGCAGTGCTACACGGCTCCTCGTTTATGGCTACACCTTC
size: many; J: TRBJ2-3; D: TRBD1; V: TRBV5-1; CDR3: CASSLAGQGTRTDTQYF; DNA: TGCGCCAGCAGCTTGGCCGGACAGGGGACCCGCACAGATACGCAGTATTTT
size: few; J: TRBJ1-2; D: -; V: TRBV10-3; CDR3: CAISVPLLRGYGYTF; DNA: TGTGCCATCAGTGTGCCCCTGCTCAGAGGCTATGGCTACACCTTC
size: -; J: TRBJ1-1; D: -; V: TRBV12-3/TRBV12-4; CDR3: CASSEGKNTEAFF; DNA: TGTGCCAGCTCGGAGGGCAAGAACACTGAAGCTTTCTTT
size: -; J: TRBJ2-3; D: -; V: TRBV4-3; CDR3: CASSQWDSYTDTQYF; DNA: TGCGCCAGCAGCCAATGGGACTCTTACACAGATACGCAGTATTTT
size: -; J: TRBJ2-7; D: TRBD1; V: TRBV4-2; CDR3: CASSQGQGGDEQYF; DNA: TGTGCCAGCAGCCAGGGACAGGGAGGCGACGAGCAGTACTTC
size: many; J: TRBJ2-2; D: -; V: TRBV19; CDR3: CASSIRRNTGELFF; DNA: TGTGCCAGTAGTATTAGGAGGAACACCGGGGAGCTGTTTTTT
size: many; J: TRBJ2-4; D: -; V: TRBV28; CDR3: CASSKGWTGSQYF; DNA: TGTGCCAGCAGCAAAGGGTGGACGGGTAGTCAGTACTTC
size: many; J: TRBJ1-1; D: -; V: TRBV28; CDR3: CASSPPGTLGNTEAFF; DNA: TGTGCCAGCAGTCCCCCCGGGACCCTGGGGAACACTGAAGCTTTCTTT
size: many; J: TRBJ2-7; D: -; V: TRBV20-1; CDR3: CSARDHERYEQYF; DNA: TGCAGTGCTAGAGATCACGAGAGATACGAGCAGTACTTC
size: few; J: TRBJ1-6; D: -; V: TRBV12-3/TRBV12-4; CDR3: CASSGGDSAGGSPLHF; DNA: TGTGCCAGCAGTGGGGGGGATTCGGCAGGAGGTTCACCCCTCCACTTT
size: few; J: TRBJ2-3; D: -; V: TRBV18; CDR3: CASSPGSGDTQYF; DNA: TGTGCCAGCTCACCAGGGTCAGGAGATACGCAGTATTTT
size: many; J: TRBJ1-4; D: -; V: TRBV24-1; CDR3: CATSEGGRREKLFF; DNA: TGTGCCACCAGTGAGGGCGGCCGGCGCGAAAAACTGTTTTTT
size: -; J: TRBJ2-4; D: -; V: TRBV2; CDR3: CAGSDRVITIQYF; DNA: TGTGCCGGCAGTGATCGGGTCATCACCATTCAGTACTTC
size: many; J: TRBJ2-2; D: -; V: TRBV29-1; CDR3: CSVVGAGELFF; DNA: TGCAGCGTTGTAGGGGCCGGGGAGCTGTTTTTT
size: few; J: TRBJ2-3; D: -; V: TRBV15; CDR3: CATSRDPQYTDTQYF; DNA: TGTGCCACCAGCAGAGATCCGCAGTACACAGATACGCAGTATTTT
size: many; J: TRBJ2-7; D: -; V: TRBV11-1; CDR3: CASSLNPGYEQYF; DNA: TGTGCCAGCAGCTTAAACCCGGGCTACGAGCAGTACTTC